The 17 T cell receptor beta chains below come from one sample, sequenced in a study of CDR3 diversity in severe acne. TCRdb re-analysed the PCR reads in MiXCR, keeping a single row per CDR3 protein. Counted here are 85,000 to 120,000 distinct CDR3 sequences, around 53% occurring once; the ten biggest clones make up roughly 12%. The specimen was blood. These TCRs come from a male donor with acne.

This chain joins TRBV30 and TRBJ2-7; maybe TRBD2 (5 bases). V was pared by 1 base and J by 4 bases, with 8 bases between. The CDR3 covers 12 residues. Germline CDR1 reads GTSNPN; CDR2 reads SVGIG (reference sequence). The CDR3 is CAWSGSGYEQYF. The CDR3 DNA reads TGTGCCTGGAGTGGCAGCGGTTACGAGCAGTACTTC.

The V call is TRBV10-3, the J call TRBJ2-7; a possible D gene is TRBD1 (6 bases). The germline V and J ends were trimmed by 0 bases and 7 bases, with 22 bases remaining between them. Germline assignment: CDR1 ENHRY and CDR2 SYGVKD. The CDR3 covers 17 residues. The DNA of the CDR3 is TGTGCCATCAGTGAGTCCTACGCTTACAGGGAGCGTCAAGAGCAGTACTTC. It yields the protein CAISESYAYRERQEQYF.

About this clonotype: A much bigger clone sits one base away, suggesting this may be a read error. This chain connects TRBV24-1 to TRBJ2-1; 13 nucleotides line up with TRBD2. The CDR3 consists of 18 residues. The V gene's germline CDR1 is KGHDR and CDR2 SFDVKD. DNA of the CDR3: TGTACCACCTCAGACCGACTAGCGGGAGGTGGCTCCTACAATGAGCAGTTCTTC. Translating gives CTTSDRLAGGGSYNEQFF.

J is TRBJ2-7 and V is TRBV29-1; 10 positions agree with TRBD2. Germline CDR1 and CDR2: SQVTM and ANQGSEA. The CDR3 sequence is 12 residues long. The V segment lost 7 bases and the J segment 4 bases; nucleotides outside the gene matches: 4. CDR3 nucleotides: TGCAGCGCCGGGACTAGCGTGTACGAGCAGTACTTC. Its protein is CSAGTSVYEQYF.

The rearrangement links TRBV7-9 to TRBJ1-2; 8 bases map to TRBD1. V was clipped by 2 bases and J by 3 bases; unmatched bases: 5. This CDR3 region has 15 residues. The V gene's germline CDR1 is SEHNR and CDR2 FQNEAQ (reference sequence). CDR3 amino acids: CASSLFLGQDYGYTF. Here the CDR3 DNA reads TGTGCCAGCAGCTTATTTCTGGGACAGGACTATGGCTACACCTTC.

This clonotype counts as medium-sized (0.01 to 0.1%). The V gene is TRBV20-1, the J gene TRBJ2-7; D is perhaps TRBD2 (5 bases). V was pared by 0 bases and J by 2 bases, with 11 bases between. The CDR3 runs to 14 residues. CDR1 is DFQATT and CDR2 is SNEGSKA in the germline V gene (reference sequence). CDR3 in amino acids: CSAREGEGTYEQYF. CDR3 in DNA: TGCAGTGCTAGAGAGGGAGAGGGAACCTACGAGCAGTACTTC.

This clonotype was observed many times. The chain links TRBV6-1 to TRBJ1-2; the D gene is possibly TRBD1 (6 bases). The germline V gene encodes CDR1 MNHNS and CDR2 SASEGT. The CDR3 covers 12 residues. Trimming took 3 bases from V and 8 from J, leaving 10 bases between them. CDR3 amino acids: CASSDLRGGYTF. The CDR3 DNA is TGTGCCAGCAGTGATCTCAGGGGCGGCTACACCTTC.

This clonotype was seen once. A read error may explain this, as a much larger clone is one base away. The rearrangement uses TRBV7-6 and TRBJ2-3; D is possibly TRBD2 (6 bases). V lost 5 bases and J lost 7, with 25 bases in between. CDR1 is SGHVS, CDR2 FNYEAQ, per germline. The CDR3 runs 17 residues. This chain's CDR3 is CASSPKTTSIQTNTQYF. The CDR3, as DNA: TGTGCCAGCAGCCCGAAAACGACTAGTATACAGACAAATACGCAGTATTTT.

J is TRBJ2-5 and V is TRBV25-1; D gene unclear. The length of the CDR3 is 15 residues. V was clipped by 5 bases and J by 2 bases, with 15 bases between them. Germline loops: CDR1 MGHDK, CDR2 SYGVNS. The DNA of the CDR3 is TGTGCCAGCAGTTACTCGTATATTCCACAAGAGACCCAGTACTTC. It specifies CASSYSYIPQETQYF.

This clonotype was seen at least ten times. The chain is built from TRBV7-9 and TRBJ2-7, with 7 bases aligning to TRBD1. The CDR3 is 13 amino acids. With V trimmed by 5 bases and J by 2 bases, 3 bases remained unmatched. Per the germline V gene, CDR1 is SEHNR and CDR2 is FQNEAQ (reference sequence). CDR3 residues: CASSLGQPYEQYF. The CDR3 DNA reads TGTGCCAGCAGCCTGGGACAGCCCTACGAGCAGTACTTC.

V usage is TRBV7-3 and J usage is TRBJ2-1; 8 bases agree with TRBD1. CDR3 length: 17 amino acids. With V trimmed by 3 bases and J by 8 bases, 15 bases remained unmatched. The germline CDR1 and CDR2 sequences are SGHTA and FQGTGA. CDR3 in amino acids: CASSFGQGESVWDEQFF. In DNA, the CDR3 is TGTGCCAGCAGCTTCGGACAGGGAGAGAGCGTGTGGGATGAGCAGTTCTTC.

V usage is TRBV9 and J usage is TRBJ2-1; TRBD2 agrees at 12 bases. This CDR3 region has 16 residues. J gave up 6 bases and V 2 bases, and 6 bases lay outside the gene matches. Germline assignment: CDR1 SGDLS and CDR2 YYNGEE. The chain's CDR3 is CASSVRTSGECNEQFF. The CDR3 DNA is TGTGCCAGCAGCGTGCGGACTAGCGGGGAATGCAATGAGCAGTTCTTC.

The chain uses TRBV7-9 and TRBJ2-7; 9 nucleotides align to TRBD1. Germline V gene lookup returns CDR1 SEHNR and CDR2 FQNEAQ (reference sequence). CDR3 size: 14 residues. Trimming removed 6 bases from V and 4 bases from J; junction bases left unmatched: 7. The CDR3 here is CASSPGQGWYEQYF. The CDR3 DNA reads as TGTGCCAGCAGTCCGGGACAGGGTTGGTACGAGCAGTACTTC.

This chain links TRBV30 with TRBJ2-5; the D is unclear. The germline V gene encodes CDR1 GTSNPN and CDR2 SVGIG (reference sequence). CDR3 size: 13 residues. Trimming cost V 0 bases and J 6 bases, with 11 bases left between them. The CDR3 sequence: CAWSVIYGQTQYF. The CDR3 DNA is TGTGCCTGGAGTGTTATCTACGGGCAGACCCAGTACTTC. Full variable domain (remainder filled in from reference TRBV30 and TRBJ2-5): SQTIHQWPATLVQPVGSPLSLECTVEGTSNPNLYWYRQAAGRGLQLLFYSVGIGQISSEVPQNLSASRPQDRQFILSSKKLLLSDSGFYLCAWSVIYGQTQYFGPGTRLLVL.

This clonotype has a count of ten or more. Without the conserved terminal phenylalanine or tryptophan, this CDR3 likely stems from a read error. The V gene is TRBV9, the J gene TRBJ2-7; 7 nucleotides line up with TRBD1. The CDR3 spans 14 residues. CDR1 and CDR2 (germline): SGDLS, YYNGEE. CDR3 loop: CASSGDSPSYKQYL. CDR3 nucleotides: TGTGCCAGCAGCGGGGACAGTCCCTCCTACAAGCAGTACCTC.

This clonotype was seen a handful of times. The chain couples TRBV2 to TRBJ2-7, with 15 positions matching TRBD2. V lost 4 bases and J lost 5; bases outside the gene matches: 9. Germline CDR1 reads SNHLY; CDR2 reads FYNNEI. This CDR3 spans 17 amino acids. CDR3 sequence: CASSGTSGRGPWDEQYF. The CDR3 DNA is TGTGCCAGCAGTGGGACTAGCGGGAGGGGCCCGTGGGACGAGCAGTACTTC.

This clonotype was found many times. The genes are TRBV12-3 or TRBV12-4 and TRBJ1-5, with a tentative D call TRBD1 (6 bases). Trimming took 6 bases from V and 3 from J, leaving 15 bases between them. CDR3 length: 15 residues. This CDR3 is CASRHTGNPNQPQHF. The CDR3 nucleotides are TGTGCCAGCAGGCATACAGGGAACCCCAATCAGCCCCAGCATTTT.